This TCR beta chain was observed in a study of blood T cell repertoires in COVID-19. Study background: Acute and convalescent COVID-19 samples came from the United States, Italy and Spain.

From germline, CDR1 is GTSNPN and CDR2 SVGIG (reference sequence). The CDR3 sequence is 15 residues long. Trimming removed 3 bases from V and 3 bases from J, with 15 bases in between. The repertoire was sequenced with immunoSEQ multiplex PCR; TCRdb's copy has only in-frame clones and lacks some. This sample has some 47,000 clones, with approximately 86% found just once. This receptor was identified in a woman older than 75 in a cohort sampled during active or convalescent COVID-19. The source material was peripheral blood. The chain links TRBV30 to TRBJ2-1; possibly TRBD2 for D (7 bases). CDR3 DNA sequence: TGTGCCTGGAGCCCTTCGGGGGGCGTCTACAATGAGCAGTTCTTC. It encodes CAWSPSGGVYNEQFF. Complete variable domain (other parts from reference TRBV30 and TRBJ2-1): SQTIHQWPATLVQPVGSPLSLECTVEGTSNPNLYWYRQAAGRGLQLLFYSVGIGQISSEVPQNLSASRPQDRQFILSSKKLLLSDSGFYLCAWSPSGGVYNEQFFGPGTRLTVL.